The 17 T cell receptor beta chains listed next were all sequenced from one sample in a study of beta chain features in type 1 diabetes. Study findings and constraints: Moderately but significantly shorter TCRB CDR3s were found in Type 1 diabetes patients in all four CD4+ subsets.

These receptors' antigens are unknown. As every portion of the isolated RNA was reverse transcribed, the sequencing read expressed TCRB transcripts. Profiling relied on immunoSEQ multiplex PCR, and the TCRdb table lists in-frame clones only, not all of them. The sample holds a few hundred thousand clones, about 13% seen once. Specimen: naive CD4+ T cells from blood. The receptors derive from a woman younger than 30 with type 1 diabetes.

This clone was counted between two and nine times. The chain couples TRBV5-4 to TRBJ2-7; possibly TRBD1 for D (5 bases). This CDR3 has 12 residues. The V and J ends lost 0 bases and 5 bases respectively, with 6 bases between them. Germline assignment: CDR1 SGHNT and CDR2 YYREEE (reference sequence). This CDR3 is CASSLGQNEQYF. The CDR3 DNA reads as TGTGCCAGCAGCTTGGGACAGAACGAGCAGTACTTC.

This clone was counted only a few times. This chain uses TRBV7-9 with TRBJ2-4, with 10 bases identical to TRBD1. This CDR3 comprises 15 residues. V lost 5 bases, J lost 7 bases, and 8 bases stayed unmatched. Germline V gene data show CDR1 as SEHNR and CDR2 as FQNEAQ (reference sequence). This CDR3 reads CASSTGGTGANIQYF. In nucleotides, the CDR3 is TGTGCCAGCAGCACCGGAGGGACAGGGGCGAACATTCAGTACTTC.

This chain connects TRBV29-1 to TRBJ1-3; TRBD1 is a possible D gene (5 bases). The CDR3 is 13 residues long. Germline values: CDR1 SQVTM, CDR2 ANQGSEA. Trimming stripped 6 bases from V and 7 bases from J, with 16 bases between. The CDR3 DNA sequence: TGCAGCGTCGCGACAGTTGTGGCGAACACCATATATTTT. This encodes CSVATVVANTIYF.

This clone was counted a few times. The chain has TRBV29-1 and TRBJ1-2; 8 bases match TRBD1. Germline V gene lookup returns CDR1 SQVTM and CDR2 ANQGSEA. This CDR3 comprises 13 residues. V shed 2 bases, J shed 7 bases, and the junction held 6 bases outside the gene matches. The CDR3 reads CSVERQGAAGYTF. The CDR3 DNA follows: TGCAGCGTTGAAAGGCAGGGGGCGGCTGGCTACACCTTC.

This clone has at least ten counts. The chain combines TRBV29-1 with TRBJ2-1, with D unresolved. The CDR3 has 9 residues. In germline, CDR1 is SQVTM, CDR2 ANQGSEA. The CDR3 protein is CISVNEQFF. In nucleotides, the CDR3 is TGCATCTCGGTCAATGAGCAGTTCTTC.

This clone appeared once. The CDR3 bases are TGTGCCTGGAGTGTACCGGACAGGGCCGCCGGGGAGCTGTTTTTT. Protein: CAWSVPDRAAGELFF. This chain links TRBV30 with TRBJ2-2; 8 nucleotides match TRBD1. The J segment lost 6 bases and the V segment lost 0 bases, leaving 6 bases of the junction unmatched. The CDR3 is 15 residues long. The germline gives CDR1 GTSNPN, CDR2 SVGIG (reference sequence).

The chain is built from TRBV5-1 and TRBJ1-5; a possible D gene is TRBD1 (5 bases). CDR3 length: 15 amino acids. Trimming took off 3 bases at V and 1 base at J, with 11 bases between the two ends. Germline CDR1 is SGHRS and CDR2 is YFSETQ. CDR3 protein: CASSYDGGSNQPQHF. DNA for the CDR3: TGCGCCAGCAGCTACGACGGGGGGAGCAATCAGCCCCAGCATTTT.

Only a few counts were recorded for this clone. The chain employs TRBV11-2 and TRBJ2-1; TRBD2 matches 9 bases. The CDR3 contains 18 residues. Germline V gene lookup returns CDR1 SGHAT and CDR2 FQNNGV. The J segment lost 2 bases and the V segment lost 7 bases, leaving 15 bases of the junction unmatched. As DNA, the CDR3 is TGTGCCAGCACCCTAAGGCTAGCGGGATTAAGAACCTACAATGAGCAGTTCTTC. This gives the protein CASTLRLAGLRTYNEQFF. The full variable domain, rest sourced from reference TRBV11-2 and TRBJ2-1, is EAGVAQSPRYKIIEKRQSVAFWCNPISGHATLYWYQQILGQGPKLLIQFQNNGVVDDSQLPKDRFSAERLKGVDSTLKIQPAKLEDSAVYLCASTLRLAGLRTYNEQFFGPGTRLTVL.

The rearrangement uses TRBV30 and TRBJ1-2; 8 bases fit TRBD1. The CDR3 covers 13 residues. V shed 5 bases, J shed 8 bases, and the junction held 10 bases outside the gene matches. In germline, CDR1 is GTSNPN, CDR2 SVGIG (reference sequence). CDR3 amino acids: CAWSDRVSGGYTF. The CDR3 DNA sequence: TGTGCCTGGTCGGACAGGGTGTCGGGCGGCTACACCTTC.

This clone was seen a few times. V gene TRBV5-1 combines with J gene TRBJ2-7, with D tentatively TRBD2 (6 bases). Trimming removed 1 base from V and 5 bases from J, with 7 bases in between. This CDR3 is 12 amino acids long. CDR1 and CDR2 (germline): SGHRS, YFSETQ. The CDR3 nucleotides read TGCGCCAGCAGCTTGACTAGCAACGAGCAGTACTTC. It codes for CASSLTSNEQYF. The whole variable domain, filled in from reference TRBV5-1 and TRBJ2-7, reads KAGVTQTPRYLIKTRGQQVTLSCSPISGHRSVSWYQQTPGQGLQFLFEYFSETQRNKGNFPGRFSGRQFSNSRSEMNVSTLELGDSALYLCASSLTSNEQYFGPGTRLTVT.

This clone appeared a few times. The rearrangement links TRBV10-2 to TRBJ2-1; 8 bases fit TRBD2. The CDR3 covers 14 residues. Germline values: CDR1 WSHSY, CDR2 SAAADI. V was pared by 3 bases and J by 9 bases, with 7 bases of the junction left unmatched. CDR3 residues: CASSESGRWTEQFF. The CDR3 nucleotides are TGCGCCAGCAGTGAAAGCGGGAGATGGACTGAGCAGTTCTTC.

V gene TRBV7-2 combines with J gene TRBJ2-1; TRBD2 matches at 11 bases. V was pared by 6 bases and J by 7 bases, with 8 bases of the junction left unmatched. Germline-derived CDR1 and CDR2 are SGHTA and FQGNSA. The CDR3 contains 15 residues. The CDR3 bases are TGTGCCAGCAGAGCTTATAGCGGGAGGGCGAATGAGCAGTTCTTC. Translated: CASRAYSGRANEQFF.

This clone occurred a few times. The chain joins TRBV30 to TRBJ2-3, with 9 bases aligning to TRBD2. The germline gives CDR1 GTSNPN, CDR2 SVGIG (reference sequence). V lost 2 bases and J lost 4; bases outside the gene matches: 7. The CDR3 has 15 residues. The CDR3 DNA sequence: TGTGCCTGGAGTCTCGGCCTAGCGGGATCAGATACGCAGTATTTT. This sequence encodes CAWSLGLAGSDTQYF.

CDR3 bases: TGTGCCAGCAGCCAAATAGCGGGAGGTCTGACAGATACGCAGTATTTT. Its protein is CASSQIAGGLTDTQYF. The chain joins TRBV11-2 to TRBJ2-3, with 10 positions matching TRBD2. Germline-derived CDR1 and CDR2 are SGHAT and FQNNGV. The CDR3 is 16 amino acids. V lost 5 bases and J lost 3; bases outside the gene matches: 8.

Only a few counts were recorded for this clone. This chain links TRBV7-2 with TRBJ2-7; 9 nucleotides align to TRBD2. Germline V lookup: CDR1 SGHTA, CDR2 FQGNSA. Germline trimming cut 3 bases from V and 0 bases from J; bases unmatched to any gene: 6. The CDR3 is made up of 16 amino acids. The DNA for the CDR3 is TGTGCCAGCAGCTTGGTGAGCGGGGGGAGCTCCTACGAGCAGTACTTC. Amino acid sequence: CASSLVSGGSSYEQYF.

The V call is TRBV5-1, the J call TRBJ1-1, with D unresolved. Germline lookup yields CDR1 SGHRS and CDR2 YFSETQ. This CDR3 has 14 residues. V was pared by 3 bases and J by 5 bases, with 14 bases between. The CDR3 here is CASSSAPPGTEAFF. In DNA, the CDR3 is TGCGCCAGCAGCTCAGCCCCCCCGGGAACTGAAGCTTTCTTT. The full variable domain, completed using reference TRBV5-1 and TRBJ1-1, is KAGVTQTPRYLIKTRGQQVTLSCSPISGHRSVSWYQQTPGQGLQFLFEYFSETQRNKGNFPGRFSGRQFSNSRSEMNVSTLELGDSALYLCASSSAPPGTEAFFGQGTRLTVV.

The V call is TRBV28, the J call TRBJ1-2; TRBD1 agrees at 9 bases. J lost 3 bases, V lost 1 base, and 3 bases had no gene match. CDR1 is MDHEN, CDR2 SYDVKM, per germline. CDR3 size: 15 residues. The CDR3 nucleotides read TGTGCCAGCAGTTTATTGGGACAGGGAGACTATGGCTACACCTTC. Protein: CASSLLGQGDYGYTF.